One sample yielded the 12 T cell receptor beta chains listed below, sequenced in a study of cytomegalovirus exposure and HLA in healthy donors. The PCR was carried out with 60 Vbeta primers and 13 Jbeta primers. The protocol was immunoSEQ multiplex PCR, while the TCRdb copy is restricted to in-frame clones and leaves out a portion. Among about 260,000 clones listed, around 66% were seen once. Sequenced: PBMCs. The receptors were gathered from a female donor in good health and CMV-seronegative.

This clone was detected a few times. CDR3 sequence reads: CASSEARAYNEQFF. CDR3 nucleotides: TGTGCCAGCAGTGAAGCTCGTGCCTACAATGAGCAGTTCTTC. The chain couples TRBV6-1 to TRBJ2-1, with D unresolved. In germline, CDR1 is MNHNS, CDR2 SASEGT. V gave up 0 bases and J gave up 2 bases, with 5 bases separating them. CDR3 length: 14 residues.

This chain links TRBV5-1 with TRBJ1-2, with TRBD1 identical over 7 bases. This CDR3 region has 14 residues. Trimming at V came to 5 bases and at J to 4 bases, leaving 8 bases not matched to a gene. Germline lookup yields CDR1 SGHRS and CDR2 YFSETQ. The CDR3 is CASSPNAGGYGYTF. CDR3 coding DNA: TGCGCCAGCAGTCCCAACGCAGGGGGCTATGGCTACACCTTC.

V usage is TRBV7-2 and J usage is TRBJ2-7; 8 positions agree with TRBD1. This CDR3 region has 15 residues. Germline CDR1 and CDR2: SGHTA and FQGNSA. The V segment lost 1 base and the J segment 1 base; nucleotides outside the gene matches: 3. The CDR3 reads CASSLVGDRSYEQYF. The CDR3 DNA follows: TGTGCCAGCAGCTTAGTCGGGGACAGGTCCTACGAGCAGTACTTC.

V gene TRBV5-8 combines with J gene TRBJ2-5; 7 bases align to TRBD2. Germline assignment: CDR1 SGHTS and CDR2 YDEGEE. The CDR3 is made up of 15 amino acids. V lost 4 bases to trimming and J lost 1 base; unmatched junction nucleotides: 7. The CDR3 DNA reads TGTGCCAGCAGCCCTGGAGGGAGGGTCCAAGAGACCCAGTACTTC. Translating it yields CASSPGGRVQETQYF.

The J gene is TRBJ2-7, the V gene TRBV29-1, with 9 bases lining up with TRBD1. The CDR3 is 15 residues long. The V segment lost 5 bases and the J segment 2 bases; nucleotides outside the gene matches: 10. Germline V CDR1 and CDR2: SQVTM, ANQGSEA. DNA for the CDR3: TGCAGCGTTTTTCCCGGGACAGGGACGCCCTACGAGCAGTACTTC. Residues: CSVFPGTGTPYEQYF.

On this clone: Germline is not matched at one junction end, which may reflect a read error. V usage is TRBV6-5 and J usage is TRBJ1-1; 7 positions match TRBD1. CDR3 length: 13 residues. CDR1 is MNHEY, CDR2 SVGAGI, per germline. The CDR3: CASRRDSNNEAFF. For the CDR3, the DNA is TGTGCCAGCAGGCGGGACAGCAACAATGAAGCTTTCTTT.

The chain links TRBV2 to TRBJ2-3; 7 bases match TRBD2. CDR3 length: 14 residues. Germline V gives CDR1 SNHLY, CDR2 FYNNEI. J was trimmed by 2 bases and V by 4 bases; bases with no gene match: 3. CDR3 amino acids: CASSGGGDTDTQYF. In DNA, the CDR3 is TGTGCCAGCAGTGGCGGGGGAGACACAGATACGCAGTATTTT.

The chain couples TRBV2 to TRBJ2-7, with 7 bases identical to TRBD1. Germline CDR1 and CDR2: SNHLY and FYNNEI. The CDR3 extends over 15 amino acids. Unmatched junction bases numbered 10, after V lost 6 bases and J lost 2 bases. CDR3 region: CASSRSPGQAYEQYF. The CDR3 region has the DNA TGTGCCAGCAGCCGCAGTCCCGGACAGGCCTACGAGCAGTACTTC.

This clone was detected only a few times. This rearrangement joins TRBV5-1 to TRBJ2-5; D is unclear. The CDR3 sequence is 12 residues long. Germline CDR1 is SGHRS and CDR2 is YFSETQ. The V and J ends lost 3 bases and 5 bases respectively, with 8 bases between them. DNA for the CDR3: TGCGCCAGCAGCTGGTACGAGGAGACCCAGTACTTC. This sequence encodes CASSWYEETQYF. The full variable domain, completed using reference TRBV5-1 and TRBJ2-5, is KAGVTQTPRYLIKTRGQQVTLSCSPISGHRSVSWYQQTPGQGLQFLFEYFSETQRNKGNFPGRFSGRQFSNSRSEMNVSTLELGDSALYLCASSWYEETQYFGPGTRLLVL.

The genes are TRBV11-2 and TRBJ2-1, with 9 bases that match TRBD2. The J segment lost 0 bases and the V segment lost 1 base, leaving 7 bases of the junction unmatched. The CDR3 spans 18 residues. Germline CDR1 reads SGHAT; CDR2 reads FQNNGV. Here the CDR3 reads CASSLVLAGLSSYNEQFF. CDR3 DNA: TGTGCCAGCAGCTTAGTCCTAGCGGGACTTAGCTCCTACAATGAGCAGTTCTTC.

The gene calls are TRBV5-6 and TRBJ2-7; tentatively, D is TRBD2 (6 bases). Germline values: CDR1 SGHDT, CDR2 YYEEEE. V was pared by 2 bases and J by 2 bases, with 11 bases between. The CDR3 has 14 amino acids. The CDR3 spells CASSFRGLTYEQYF. CDR3 sequence (DNA): TGTGCCAGCAGCTTCCGGGGGTTGACCTACGAGCAGTACTTC.

The chain recombines TRBV5-1 with TRBJ2-7, with TRBD2 as a possible D gene (5 bases). Deletions cut 4 bases from V and 3 bases from J, with 5 bases between. Germline CDR1 and CDR2: SGHRS and YFSETQ. CDR3 size: 11 residues. In nucleotides, the CDR3 is TGCGCCAGCAGCCGGGACTACGAGCAGTACTTC. It yields the protein CASSRDYEQYF.